These 30 T cell receptor beta chains were sequenced from one sample in a study of response to subunit inactivated influenza vaccine (dated by TCRdb to 2016 to 2019). Libraries were constructed by RT-PCR. Reads for this sample came from an Illumina HiSeq 2500. TCRdb trimmed public reads at Q25 via fastp, called clones via MiXCR and kept in-frame beta chains. Each CDR3 protein appears once, grouped with its most common genes and DNA. The sample contains around 570,000 distinct CDR3 sequences, roughly 8.2% of them found a single time. Clones ranked in the top ten supply 10% to 15% of the sample. The material sequenced was PBMCs from blood, taken less than 30 months after vaccination. The origin of the receptors is a man between 50 and 69 years old who received an inactivated influenza vaccine. Donor details come from another sample of the same person, matched by shared clones.

The genes are TRBV5-5 and TRBJ2-5; 7 bases fit TRBD1. The length of the CDR3 is 15 residues. The trim removed 1 base at V and 1 base at J, leaving 4 bases unmatched. Germline lookup yields CDR1 SGHKS and CDR2 YYEKEE (reference sequence). The CDR3 region is CASSLWGQLQETQYF. CDR3 nucleotides: TGTGCCAGCAGCTTGTGGGGACAGCTCCAAGAGACCCAGTACTTC.

This sequence joins TRBV7-2 and TRBJ2-4; the D is unclear. This CDR3 has 14 residues. Germline loops: CDR1 SGHTA, CDR2 FQGNSA. V lost 1 base, J lost 7 bases, and 11 bases lay in between. CDR3 coding DNA: TGTGCCAGCAGCTTAGGGCAGCCGGTTAACATTCAGTACTTC. Protein: CASSLGQPVNIQYF.

This clonotype was recorded many times. The chain is built from TRBV5-5 and TRBJ1-1; D is uncertain. This CDR3 is 13 amino acids long. Germline values: CDR1 SGHKS, CDR2 YYEKEE (reference sequence). V gave up 1 base and J gave up 1 base, with 5 bases separating them. The CDR3 nucleotides read TGTGCCAGCAGCTTGTATGAGAACACTGAAGCTTTCTTT. It is translated as CASSLYENTEAFF.

This clonotype was observed a few times. V is TRBV20-1 and J is TRBJ1-1, with D uncertain. Per the germline V gene, CDR1 is DFQATT and CDR2 is SNEGSKA (reference sequence). The CDR3 spans 12 residues. CDR3 sequence: CRVGTSNTEAFF. CDR3 nucleotide sequence: TGCCGGGTCGGTACCTCGAACACTGAAGCTTTCTTT.

This clonotype was detected only once. With a much larger clone just one base away, this may be a read error. J is TRBJ1-5 and V is TRBV12-3 or TRBV12-4, with a possible D match to TRBD1 (5 bases). With 6 bases removed from V and 6 bases from J, the gap between germline ends came to 18 bases. The CDR3 totals 15 residues. CDR3 in DNA: TGTGCCAGCAGGTTATCGGGGGTTGTAAGTCAGCCCCAGCATTTT. Amino acids: CASRLSGVVSQPQHF.

This clonotype was seen at least ten times. This chain connects TRBV3-1 to TRBJ1-5; possible D gene TRBD1, 5 bases. Trimming shortened V by 0 bases and J by 6 bases, and 12 bases separated the two germline ends. The germline CDR1 and CDR2 sequences are LGHDT and YNNKEL (reference sequence). The CDR3 consists of 15 residues. CDR3 DNA: TGTGCCAGCAGCCAAGATCTCCGGGGCAGTCAGCCCCAGCATTTT. It yields the protein CASSQDLRGSQPQHF.

The gene calls are TRBV11-2 and TRBJ2-5; TRBD2 agrees at 10 bases. Germline CDR1 reads SGHAT; CDR2 reads FQNNGV. J gave up 8 bases and V 5 bases, and 26 bases lay outside the gene matches. This CDR3 is built from 20 residues. This CDR3 is CASSPRLAGGTTLTKNTQYF. CDR3 nucleotides: TGTGCCAGCAGCCCACGATTAGCGGGAGGAACAACCTTAACCAAGAATACCCAGTACTTC.

The gene calls are TRBV5-1 and TRBJ2-5; 9 bases map to TRBD1. This CDR3 has 14 residues. J was trimmed by 4 bases and V by 3 bases; bases with no gene match: 4. Germline CDR1 is SGHRS and CDR2 is YFSETQ. The CDR3 here is CASSSWTGVETQYF. CDR3 DNA: TGCGCCAGCAGCTCCTGGACAGGGGTAGAGACCCAGTACTTC.

The chain recombines TRBV9 with TRBJ2-2; D could derive from TRBD1 or TRBD2 (5 bases each). CDR3 length: 18 residues. Germline assignment: CDR1 SGDLS and CDR2 YYNGEE. The V and J ends lost 0 bases and 5 bases respectively, with 20 bases between them. The CDR3 coding sequence is TGTGCCAGCAGCGTAGGTTTTCCGGGACCCCCATTGACCGGGGAGCTGTTTTTT. Translating gives CASSVGFPGPPLTGELFF.

This clonotype was counted ten times or more. This chain connects TRBV4-2 to TRBJ2-5; 8 bases align to TRBD2. CDR1 is LGHNA, CDR2 YNFKEQ, per germline. The ends lost 4 bases at V and 1 base at J; junction bases unmatched: 8. The CDR3 has 16 amino acids. The CDR3 DNA reads TGTGCCAGCAGCCCGGGTATAGCGGGAACCCAAGAGACCCAGTACTTC. It encodes CASSPGIAGTQETQYF.

The chain employs TRBV24-1 and TRBJ2-7; no reliable D call. V gave up 3 bases and J gave up 2 bases, with 16 bases separating them. Germline loops: CDR1 KGHDR, CDR2 SFDVKD. This CDR3 has 16 amino acids. CDR3 region: CATSDAGGPSPYEQYF. The CDR3 DNA follows: TGTGCCACCAGTGATGCAGGCGGCCCGTCCCCCTACGAGCAGTACTTC.

This clonotype was counted many times. The rearrangement joins TRBV7-2 to TRBJ1-5; no clear D gene. Germline V gives CDR1 SGHTA, CDR2 FQGNSA. V gave up 5 bases and J gave up 4 bases, with 6 bases separating them. The CDR3 loop spans 12 amino acids. The CDR3 loop reads CASSTENQPQHF. Written as DNA, the CDR3 is TGTGCCAGCAGCACGGAAAATCAGCCCCAGCATTTT.

The sample holds a few counts of this clonotype. J is TRBJ2-7 and V is TRBV5-6; 8 positions match TRBD1. The CDR3 consists of 13 residues. Germline loops: CDR1 SGHDT, CDR2 YYEEEE. Trimming removed 6 bases from V and 4 bases from J; junction bases left unmatched: 6. For the CDR3, the DNA is TGTGCCAGCAAAATAAGACAGGGGTACGAGCAGTACTTC. Translating it yields CASKIRQGYEQYF.

This clonotype was observed many times. The chain employs TRBV20-1 and TRBJ2-7; maybe TRBD2 (6 bases). Deletions cut 5 bases from V and 2 bases from J, with 13 bases between. Germline V lookup: CDR1 DFQATT, CDR2 SNEGSKA (reference sequence). This CDR3 comprises 13 residues. Here the CDR3 DNA reads TGCAGTGCTGGAGGAGGGTCAGCCTACGAGCAGTACTTC. Its translation is CSAGGGSAYEQYF.

This clonotype was seen many times. This rearrangement joins TRBV29-1 to TRBJ2-2; D unclear. The germline V and J ends were trimmed by 6 bases and 8 bases, with 10 bases remaining between them. The germline CDR1 and CDR2 sequences are SQVTM and ANQGSEA. The CDR3 covers 11 residues. The CDR3 reads CSVAKRGELFF. DNA of the CDR3: TGCAGCGTCGCCAAGCGAGGGGAGCTGTTTTTT.

This clonotype occurred a few times. J is TRBJ1-4 and V is TRBV6-5; D is unresolved. Trimming stripped 3 bases from V and 8 bases from J, with 16 bases between. The CDR3 is 15 residues long. CDR1 MNHEY and CDR2 SVGAGI come from the germline V gene. CDR3 bases: TGTGCCAGCAGTTATGCGGGCGAGGCAAGCGAAAAACTGTTTTTT. This translates into CASSYAGEASEKLFF.

This clonotype was counted ten times or more. The V gene is TRBV20-1, the J gene TRBJ1-5; 12 bases match TRBD1. This CDR3 is 13 amino acids long. Per germline, CDR1 DFQATT and CDR2 SNEGSKA (reference sequence). The trim removed 7 bases at V and 4 bases at J, leaving 2 bases unmatched. The CDR3 region is CSVGQGANQPQHF. The CDR3, as DNA: TGCAGTGTGGGACAGGGGGCGAATCAGCCCCAGCATTTT.

The rearrangement links TRBV20-1 to TRBJ1-2; D uncertain. The CDR3 sequence is 13 residues long. Germline V gene sequence: CDR1 DFQATT, CDR2 SNEGSKA (reference sequence). CDR3 sequence reads: CRPFGRTNYGYTF. DNA of the CDR3: TGCAGACCCTTCGGGCGGACGAACTATGGCTACACCTTC.

This clonotype came up a few times. The rearrangement links TRBV18 to TRBJ2-3; D gene ambiguous. Deletions cut 4 bases from V and 1 base from J, with 9 bases between. The germline V gene encodes CDR1 KGHSH and CDR2 LQKENI. The CDR3 covers 14 residues. The CDR3 sequence: CASSRLSGTDTQYF. DNA for the CDR3: TGTGCCAGCTCACGACTTTCCGGCACAGATACGCAGTATTTT.

This clonotype was seen a few times. CDR3 sequence: CASSARDRYEAFF. CDR3 in DNA: TGTGCCAGCAGCGCCCGGGACAGGTATGAAGCTTTCTTT. This chain uses TRBV7-2 with TRBJ1-1; TRBD1 agrees at 8 bases. Germline CDR1 is SGHTA and CDR2 is FQGNSA. The junction had 6 bases not matched to a gene; V was cut back by 5 bases and J by 7 bases. The CDR3 covers 13 residues. The full variable domain, its missing parts supplied by reference TRBV7-2 and TRBJ1-1, is GAGVSQSPSNKVTEKGKDVELRCDPISGHTALYWYRQSLGQGLEFLIYFQGNSAPDKSGLPSDRFSAERTGGSVSTLTIQRTQQEDSAVYLCASSARDRYEAFFGQGTRLTVV.

The CDR3 here is CASTPEGSLGFETQYF. In nucleotides, the CDR3 is TGTGCCAGCACCCCCGAGGGGAGTCTTGGGTTTGAGACCCAGTACTTC. V usage is TRBV28 and J usage is TRBJ2-5, with D perhaps assigned TRBD1 or TRBD2 (5 bases each). Germline V gene sequence: CDR1 MDHEN, CDR2 SYDVKM. This CDR3 spans 16 amino acids. Trimming cost V 7 bases and J 5 bases, with 23 bases left between them.

This clonotype was recorded at least ten times. The CDR3 coding sequence is TGTGCCAGCCGGGGGTATTTCGCCTACAATGAGCAGTTCTTC. This sequence encodes CASRGYFAYNEQFF. The V and J genes are TRBV12-3 or TRBV12-4 and TRBJ2-1; maybe TRBD2 (6 bases). The CDR3 has 14 amino acids. Trimming stripped 8 bases from V and 2 bases from J, with 13 bases between.

The chain recombines TRBV20-1 with TRBJ2-1; 8 nucleotides align to TRBD2. The V gene's germline CDR1 is DFQATT and CDR2 SNEGSKA (reference sequence). This CDR3 has 13 residues. The V gene end was trimmed by 6 bases and the J gene end by 7 bases; junction bases not matched to a gene: 8. For the CDR3, the DNA is TGCAGTGCGCCGGGGGGGCCGGGGAATGAGCAGTTCTTC. Translation gives CSAPGGPGNEQFF.

This clonotype was observed a handful of times. The rearrangement links TRBV7-8 to TRBJ1-2; no reliable D call. Germline CDR1 reads SGHVS; CDR2 reads FQNEAQ. The length of the CDR3 is 15 residues. The V end lost 2 bases, the J end lost 3 bases, and 13 bases lay between the germline ends. The CDR3 DNA follows: TGTGCCAGCAGCTTAAGGGCCGCTCCAGACTATGGCTACACCTTC. Protein: CASSLRAAPDYGYTF.

This clonotype showed up just a few times. J is TRBJ2-7 and V is TRBV5-1; tentative D call: TRBD1 (6 bases). The CDR3 sequence is 14 residues long. Germline assignment: CDR1 SGHRS and CDR2 YFSETQ. Trimming pared 4 bases from V and 3 bases from J, leaving 14 bases between. CDR3 loop: CASSLRTAVYEQYF. CDR3 nucleotide sequence: TGCGCCAGCAGCCTACGGACAGCCGTCTACGAGCAGTACTTC. Full variable domain (rest looked up from reference TRBV5-1 and TRBJ2-7): KAGVTQTPRYLIKTRGQQVTLSCSPISGHRSVSWYQQTPGQGLQFLFEYFSETQRNKGNFPGRFSGRQFSNSRSEMNVSTLELGDSALYLCASSLRTAVYEQYFGPGTRLTVT.

This chain uses TRBV20-1 with TRBJ1-5; D uncertain. The CDR3 runs 13 residues. Trimming took 7 bases from V and 0 from J, leaving 10 bases between them. Germline V lookup: CDR1 DFQATT, CDR2 SNEGSKA (reference sequence). This CDR3 is CSGTEYSNQPQHF. The CDR3 coding sequence is TGCAGTGGGACCGAGTATAGCAATCAGCCCCAGCATTTT.

This clonotype was seen ten or more times. The J gene is TRBJ2-7, the V gene TRBV3-1; 7 positions agree with TRBD1. The V segment lost 4 bases and the J segment 2 bases; nucleotides outside the gene matches: 5. CDR1 and CDR2 from the germline V gene are LGHDT and YNNKEL (reference sequence). This CDR3 contains 14 residues. The CDR3 spells CASSPRGRAYEQYF. The CDR3 coding sequence is TGTGCCAGCAGCCCTAGGGGGCGCGCCTACGAGCAGTACTTC.

Details on this clonotype: A read error may account for a junction end that differs from germline. The chain links TRBV12-3 or TRBV12-4 to TRBJ2-6; the match to TRBD1 covers 8 bases. The CDR3 runs to 19 residues. The CDR3 DNA sequence: TGTGCCATCAGTTTACGCCGCAGGGGGCTATCTACTGGGGCCAACGTCCTGACTTTC. It specifies CAISLRRRGLSTGANVLTF.

V and J are TRBV2 and TRBJ1-4; the D is unclear. The CDR3 has 12 residues. Trimming left V 1 base short and J 15 bases short, with 12 bases between. Germline V gene lookup returns CDR1 SNHLY and CDR2 FYNNEI. The CDR3 sequence: CASSEETARVFF. The DNA for the CDR3 is TGTGCCAGCAGTGAAGAAACAGCTCGGGTGTTTTTT.

This clonotype was counted at least ten times. This sequence joins TRBV24-1 and TRBJ2-1, with a tentative D call TRBD2 (5 bases). CDR1 KGHDR and CDR2 SFDVKD come from the germline V gene. This CDR3 spans 15 amino acids. Trimming cost V 3 bases and J 0 bases, with 8 bases left between them. CDR3 DNA sequence: TGTGCCACCAGTGATGACGGACTCTCCTACAATGAGCAGTTCTTC. Its protein product is CATSDDGLSYNEQFF.